These 18 T cell receptor beta chains were all obtained from the same sample, sequenced in a study of spatial heterogeneity in lung cancer. TCRdb reanalysed the 5' RACE reads using MiXCR and keeps one entry per CDR3 protein. The sample includes about 48,000 distinct CDR3 sequences, approximately 5% of them seen just once. Time point reported: sample taken at primary tumor resection. Researchers sequenced whole RNA taken from tumor, nontumor lung or frozen PBMC without sorting. Sequencing used PBMCs, obtained at surgery. The receptor set was obtained from a male donor with early-stage non-small cell lung cancer.

The CDR3 protein is CASSITGTGSYEQYF. CDR3 coding DNA: TGTGCCAGCAGTATAACCGGGACAGGGTCTTACGAGCAGTACTTC. This chain connects TRBV12-3 or TRBV12-4 to TRBJ2-7; 9 bases match TRBD1. The V segment lost 5 bases and the J segment 4 bases; nucleotides outside the gene matches: 9. The CDR3 sequence is 15 residues long.

The V and J genes are TRBV28 and TRBJ2-7, with 8 bases that match TRBD2. In germline, CDR1 is MDHEN, CDR2 SYDVKM. V lost 5 bases and J lost 2; bases outside the gene matches: 8. This CDR3 has 15 amino acids. This CDR3 reads CASSVGAGDTYEQYF. The CDR3 nucleotides read TGTGCCAGCAGTGTAGGAGCGGGGGACACCTACGAGCAGTACTTC.

This clonotype came up many times. The rearrangement joins TRBV18 to TRBJ1-1, with 9 bases that match TRBD1. Germline CDR1 is KGHSH and CDR2 is LQKENI. The CDR3 sequence is 14 residues long. J gave up 5 bases and V 3 bases, and 4 bases lay outside the gene matches. The CDR3 sequence: CASSPGTGRTEAFF. CDR3 DNA sequence: TGTGCCAGCTCACCCGGGACAGGGAGGACTGAAGCTTTCTTT.

This chain uses TRBV2 with TRBJ1-6; the D gene is possibly TRBD1 (6 bases). Germline lookup yields CDR1 SNHLY and CDR2 FYNNEI. This CDR3 comprises 15 residues. V was clipped by 4 bases and J by 4 bases, with 11 bases between them. The CDR3 region has the DNA TGTGCCAGCAGTGTGGACAGTAGTTATAATTCACCCCTCCACTTT. Protein product: CASSVDSSYNSPLHF. The full variable domain, rest sourced from reference TRBV2 and TRBJ1-6, is EPEVTQTPSHQVTQMGQEVILRCVPISNHLYFYWYRQILGQKVEFLVSFYNNEISEKSEIFDDQFSVERPDGSNFTLKIRSTKLEDSAMYFCASSVDSSYNSPLHFGNGTRLTVT.

This rearrangement joins TRBV4-1 to TRBJ2-3; no reliable D call. Between the trimmed V and J ends, which lost 2 bases and 5 bases, there was a span of 11 bases. The CDR3 length is 14 residues. Germline-derived CDR1 and CDR2 are MGHRA and YSYEKL. The CDR3: CASSQNSVGDTQYF. As DNA, the CDR3 is TGCGCCAGCAGCCAAAATTCGGTGGGAGATACGCAGTATTTT.

Many counts were recorded for this clonotype. The chain's CDR3 is CASLTQPQHF. Here the CDR3 DNA reads TGTGCCAGCTTAACTCAGCCCCAGCATTTT. The chain carries TRBV12-3 or TRBV12-4 and TRBJ1-5; D gene ambiguous. The CDR3 length is 10 residues. Trimming removed 8 bases from V and 6 bases from J, with 5 bases in between.

In the case of this clonotype: A much bigger clone sits one base away, suggesting this may be a read error. The rearrangement joins TRBV7-6 to TRBJ1-4, with a possible D match to TRBD1 (5 bases). This CDR3 has 17 residues. The germline V gene encodes CDR1 SGHVS and CDR2 FNYEAQ. DNA of the CDR3: TGTGTCAGCAGCTTAGAAATTTCCGGGCAGGGAGGTGAAAAACTGTTTTTT. Translating it yields CVSSLEISGQGGEKLFF.

The chain recombines TRBV18 with TRBJ2-2; the D is unclear. CDR3 size: 14 residues. From germline, CDR1 is KGHSH and CDR2 LQKENI. Trimming took off 0 bases at V and 2 bases at J, with 4 bases between the two ends. The CDR3 coding sequence is TGTGCCAGCTCACCACCGAAAAACACCGGGGAGCTGTTTTTT. Translated, it gives CASSPPKNTGELFF.

This clonotype has a count of ten or more. V is TRBV7-2 and J is TRBJ2-5, with D hard to call. From germline, CDR1 is SGHTA and CDR2 FQGNSA. The CDR3 extends over 13 amino acids. V lost 0 bases, J lost 9 bases, and 11 bases lay in between. The CDR3 bases are TGTGCCAGCAGCTTAGCGAGACCTGGGGCCCAGTACTTC. Residues: CASSLARPGAQYF.

This clonotype was found a few times. The V call is TRBV5-1, the J call TRBJ2-1, with 10 bases identical to TRBD1. Per germline, CDR1 SGHRS and CDR2 YFSETQ. V lost 3 bases, J lost 9 bases, and 9 bases stayed unmatched. The CDR3 is 15 amino acids. DNA for the CDR3: TGCGCCAGCAGCTCGGACAGGGGGTATGCTAGTGAGCAGTTCTTC. It yields the protein CASSSDRGYASEQFF. Full variable domain (outside the CDR3, taken from reference TRBV5-1 and TRBJ2-1): KAGVTQTPRYLIKTRGQQVTLSCSPISGHRSVSWYQQTPGQGLQFLFEYFSETQRNKGNFPGRFSGRQFSNSRSEMNVSTLELGDSALYLCASSSDRGYASEQFFGPGTRLTVL.

This clonotype appeared many times. The rearrangement links TRBV9 to TRBJ2-3, with TRBD1 identical over 7 bases. J lost 0 bases, V lost 3 bases, and 4 bases had no gene match. The germline gives CDR1 SGDLS, CDR2 YYNGEE. The CDR3 totals 15 residues. The CDR3 sequence is CASSEGQISTDTQYF. Here the CDR3 DNA reads TGTGCCAGCAGCGAGGGACAGATTAGCACAGATACGCAGTATTTT.

A few counts support this clonotype. The chain joins TRBV5-1 to TRBJ1-2, with 8 bases fitting TRBD1. CDR1 and CDR2 (germline): SGHRS, YFSETQ. The ends lost 5 bases at V and 3 bases at J; junction bases unmatched: 6. The CDR3 contains 14 residues. CDR3 region: CASSSGQDHYGYTF. The CDR3 bases are TGCGCCAGCAGTTCGGGACAGGACCACTATGGCTACACCTTC. The full variable domain, its missing parts supplied by reference TRBV5-1 and TRBJ1-2, is KAGVTQTPRYLIKTRGQQVTLSCSPISGHRSVSWYQQTPGQGLQFLFEYFSETQRNKGNFPGRFSGRQFSNSRSEMNVSTLELGDSALYLCASSSGQDHYGYTFGSGTRLTVV.

This clonotype has a count of ten or more. The rearrangement links TRBV7-8 to TRBJ2-1, with D possibly TRBD1 on 5 matching bases. The germline CDR1 and CDR2 sequences are SGHVS and FQNEAQ. This CDR3 spans 14 amino acids. V was trimmed by 3 bases and J by 7 bases, leaving 13 bases between them. The CDR3 DNA sequence: TGTGCCAGCAGCTTGGTAGCCAGGGCAAATGAGCAGTTCTTC. Translated, it gives CASSLVARANEQFF.

The table lists this clonotype with many counts. The chain carries TRBV6-2 or TRBV6-3 and TRBJ1-1, with TRBD1 matching over 11 bases. J gave up 5 bases and V 5 bases, and 13 bases lay outside the gene matches. The germline gives CDR1 MNHEY, CDR2 SVGEGT. The CDR3 totals 17 residues. The CDR3 loop is CASSAGTGGWAGTEAFF. CDR3 nucleotide sequence: TGTGCCAGCAGTGCCGGGACAGGGGGTTGGGCAGGGACTGAAGCTTTCTTT.

Ten or more counts support this clonotype. In DNA form, the CDR3 reads TGTGCCAGCAGTCAACAAGGACAGGCCGGGGAGACCCAGTACTTC. It encodes CASSQQGQAGETQYF. This chain joins TRBV12-3 or TRBV12-4 and TRBJ2-5; 7 bases line up with TRBD1. The CDR3 loop spans 15 amino acids. J gave up 5 bases and V 5 bases, and 11 bases lay outside the gene matches.

This clonotype was counted many times. The chain couples TRBV30 to TRBJ2-3; 8 bases match TRBD1. J gave up 2 bases and V 2 bases, and 3 bases lay outside the gene matches. In germline, CDR1 is GTSNPN, CDR2 SVGIG (reference sequence). This CDR3 comprises 14 residues. CDR3 loop: CAWSTGGITDTQYF. The DNA of the CDR3 is TGTGCCTGGAGTACAGGGGGGATCACAGATACGCAGTATTTT. The variable domain in full, completed from reference TRBV30 and TRBJ2-3, reads SQTIHQWPATLVQPVGSPLSLECTVEGTSNPNLYWYRQAAGRGLQLLFYSVGIGQISSEVPQNLSASRPQDRQFILSSKKLLLSDSGFYLCAWSTGGITDTQYFGPGTRLTVL.

This clonotype was picked up many times. V usage is TRBV27 and J usage is TRBJ2-7; no firm D call. V lost 2 bases to trimming and J lost 2 bases, with 7 bases between them. CDR3 length equals 13 residues. Looked up from germline, CDR1 is MNHEY and CDR2 is SMNVEV (reference sequence). CDR3 region: CASSLARTYEQYF. The CDR3, as DNA: TGTGCCAGCAGTTTAGCACGCACCTACGAGCAGTACTTC.

This clonotype came up many times. The V and J genes are TRBV19 and TRBJ2-6; tentative D call: TRBD1 (5 bases). Per germline, CDR1 LNHDA and CDR2 SQIVND (reference sequence). Trimming took off 5 bases at V and 0 bases at J, with 11 bases between the two ends. This CDR3 contains 16 residues. Here the CDR3 DNA reads TGTGCCAGTAGTTTTACAGGCTACTCTGGGGCCAACGTCCTGACTTTC. It is translated as CASSFTGYSGANVLTF. Supplemented by reference TRBV19 and TRBJ2-6, the full variable domain reads DGGITQSPKYLFRKEGQNVTLSCEQNLNHDAMYWYRQDPGQGLRLIYYSQIVNDFQKGDIAEGYSVSREKKESFPLTVTSAQKNPTAFYLCASSFTGYSGANVLTFGAGSRLTVL.